The 25 T cell receptor beta chains given below trace back to one sample, sequenced in a study of CD8+ T cells in alopecia areata. The treatment denotes: oral pan-JAK inhibitor, 5-10 mg twice daily. RNA, once extracted, was reverse transcribed into cDNA for use as the sequencing template. Method: immunoSEQ multiplex PCR; TCRdb's copy keeps in-frame clones and lacks some. The table includes approximately 280,000 clones, about 62% detected once. The material sequenced was CD4+ T cells sorted from blood, taken at week 24, from a patient treated with tofacitinib. These receptors all stem from a human donor with alopecia areata.

The genes are TRBV29-1 and TRBJ2-1, with D maybe TRBD1 (6 bases). V shed 5 bases and J shed 7 bases, with 15 bases lying between them. This CDR3 is built from 13 residues. Germline CDR1 SQVTM, CDR2 ANQGSEA. The chain's CDR3 is CSVQRGRGNEQFF. CDR3 coding DNA: TGCAGCGTTCAAAGAGGCAGGGGAAATGAGCAGTTCTTC.

The V gene is TRBV5-1, the J gene TRBJ1-2, with a weak D call TRBD1 (6 bases). The germline gives CDR1 SGHRS, CDR2 YFSETQ. This CDR3 has 15 residues. V lost 4 bases and J 7 bases, leaving 20 bases between the germline ends. The CDR3 reads CASSGLQGVGSGYTF. The DNA of the CDR3 is TGCGCCAGCAGCGGCCTACAGGGCGTCGGCAGTGGCTACACCTTC.

This clone has only a few counts. The V and J genes are TRBV7-9 and TRBJ1-6; no firm D call. The CDR3 totals 13 residues. Germline CDR1 is SEHNR and CDR2 is FQNEAQ (reference sequence). V was clipped by 6 bases and J by 9 bases, with 12 bases between them. The chain's CDR3 is CASSPIVGSPLHF. DNA for the CDR3: TGTGCCAGCAGTCCCATCGTCGGTTCACCCCTCCACTTT.

V gene TRBV5-6 combines with J gene TRBJ2-6; D is uncertain. The germline V gene encodes CDR1 SGHDT and CDR2 YYEEEE. The V end lost 2 bases, the J end lost 2 bases, and 11 bases lay between the germline ends. CDR3 length: 16 amino acids. The DNA for the CDR3 is TGTGCCAGCAGCTTCTGGCCTCGCCCTGGGGCCAACGTCCTGACTTTC. Its translation is CASSFWPRPGANVLTF.

This chain connects TRBV28 to TRBJ1-5; no clear D gene. This CDR3 spans 12 amino acids. The V and J ends lost 7 bases and 6 bases respectively, with 10 bases between them. The germline gives CDR1 MDHEN, CDR2 SYDVKM. The CDR3 region has the DNA TGTGCCAGCAAGAAGTATTCTCAGCCCCAGCATTTT. Encoded protein: CASKKYSQPQHF.

This sequence joins TRBV6-5 and TRBJ2-7; no clear D. The CDR3 has 12 residues. Trimming pared 8 bases from V and 5 bases from J, leaving 13 bases between. CDR1 and CDR2 from the germline V gene are MNHEY and SVGAGI. CDR3 bases: TGTGCCAGCTTGGGTTTGCTGGACGAGCAGTACTTC. Its translation is CASLGLLDEQYF.

This clone was recorded only once. The chain's CDR3 is CSVGDRGFNYGYTF. CDR3 in DNA: TGCAGCGTTGGCGACAGGGGCTTTAACTATGGCTACACCTTC. The V call is TRBV29-1, the J call TRBJ1-2; 8 bases agree with TRBD1. Germline CDR1 is SQVTM and CDR2 is ANQGSEA. CDR3 length equals 14 residues. The V and J ends lost 4 bases and 1 base, in that order; junction bases with no gene match: 5. Based on the CDR3 plus reference TRBV29-1 and TRBJ1-2, the full variable domain is SAVISQKPSRDICQRGTSLTIQCQVDSQVTMMFWYRQQPGQSLTLIATANQGSEATYESGFVIDKFPISRPNLTFSTLTVSNMSPEDSSIYLCSVGDRGFNYGYTFGSGTRLTVV.

This chain joins TRBV5-4 and TRBJ2-2, with D unclear. The V and J ends lost 4 bases and 4 bases respectively, with 11 bases between them. The CDR3 contains 14 residues. Germline-derived CDR1 and CDR2 are SGHNT and YYREEE (reference sequence). CDR3 amino acids: CASSPPLGTGELFF. CDR3 nucleotides: TGTGCCAGCAGCCCCCCTCTAGGCACCGGGGAGCTGTTTTTT.

About this clone: This sample includes further DNA sequences coding for the same CDR3. The CDR3 DNA follows: TGTGCCAGCAGTGTCGACAGGGAGGAGACCCAGTACTTC. This codes for CASSVDREETQYF. The rearrangement joins TRBV2 to TRBJ2-5, with 7 bases lining up with TRBD1. Germline trimming cut 4 bases from V and 5 bases from J; bases unmatched to any gene: 4. Germline V gives CDR1 SNHLY, CDR2 FYNNEI. This CDR3 comprises 13 residues.

The chain combines TRBV5-1 with TRBJ2-2; 7 bases map to TRBD1. The CDR3 totals 15 residues. After removal of 3 bases from V and 6 bases from J, the junction contained 8 bases not matched to a gene. From germline, CDR1 is SGHRS and CDR2 YFSETQ. The CDR3 DNA reads as TGCGCCAGCAGCTCAAGGACAGGCGAAGCCGGGGAGCTGTTTTTT. Its translation is CASSSRTGEAGELFF.

This clone has a single count. The gene calls are TRBV2 and TRBJ1-1; D remains unclear. This CDR3 spans 11 amino acids. Trimming removed 4 bases at V and 6 bases at J, with 6 bases between. Germline CDR1 reads SNHLY; CDR2 reads FYNNEI. The CDR3 region has the DNA TGTGCCAGCAGTGTCCTCCCTGAAGCTTTCTTT. Residues: CASSVLPEAFF.

J is TRBJ1-6 and V is TRBV7-9; D ambiguous. V lost 2 bases and J lost 4, with 6 bases in between. The CDR3 is 14 amino acids. The germline V gene encodes CDR1 SEHNR and CDR2 FQNEAQ (reference sequence). CDR3 sequence reads: CASSLFSYNSPLHF. The CDR3 DNA sequence: TGTGCCAGCAGCTTATTCAGTTATAATTCACCCCTCCACTTT.

This clone came up a few times. V is TRBV5-1 and J is TRBJ2-7, with a weak D call TRBD1 (6 bases). Trimming took 3 bases from V and 3 from J, leaving 10 bases between them. The CDR3 is 13 amino acids. Germline loops: CDR1 SGHRS, CDR2 YFSETQ. CDR3 bases: TGCGCCAGCAGCTACGGGACAAGCTACGAGCAGTACTTC. Amino acid sequence: CASSYGTSYEQYF.

The CDR3 loop is CAASRGVADRETQYF. The CDR3, as DNA: TGTGCCGCCAGCAGGGGAGTCGCTGACCGAGAGACCCAGTACTTC. The chain couples TRBV6-5 to TRBJ2-5; TRBD1 might be the D (6 bases). The CDR3 runs to 15 residues. Trimming removed 11 bases from V and 4 bases from J, with 23 bases in between. Germline CDR1 reads MNHEY; CDR2 reads SVGAGI.

This clone turned up a few times. J is TRBJ1-1 and V is TRBV7-9; D not certain. There are 13 residues in the CDR3. Per germline, CDR1 SEHNR and CDR2 FQNEAQ (reference sequence). Trimming pared 8 bases from V and 0 bases from J, leaving 10 bases between. The CDR3 DNA reads as TGTGCCAGCTGTCTGGAACTGAACACTGAAGCTTTCTTT. Protein sequence: CASCLELNTEAFF.

The chain combines TRBV27 with TRBJ1-1; D perhaps matches TRBD1 (5 bases). V was cut by 5 bases and J by 10 bases, with 14 bases left in between. The length of the CDR3 is 12 residues. The germline gives CDR1 MNHEY, CDR2 SMNVEV (reference sequence). This CDR3 is CASSGTGGLAFF. In nucleotides, the CDR3 is TGTGCCAGCAGTGGGACGGGGGGACTAGCTTTCTTT.

This clone occurred a few times. The J gene is TRBJ2-7, the V gene TRBV6-5; TRBD2 matches at 8 bases. This CDR3 region has 14 residues. CDR1 and CDR2 from the germline V gene are MNHEY and SVGAGI. Trimming at V came to 4 bases and at J to 3 bases, leaving 5 bases not matched to a gene. CDR3 DNA sequence: TGTGCCAGCAGTTCCCGGGGGGGCCGCTACGAGCAGTACTTC. Translated: CASSSRGGRYEQYF.

The chain employs TRBV29-1 and TRBJ1-4, with TRBD1 matching over 10 bases. CDR3 length: 13 amino acids. Germline V gives CDR1 SQVTM, CDR2 ANQGSEA. Trimming cost V 4 bases and J 8 bases; bases outside gene matches: 4. The CDR3 loop reads CSVGGQGPEKLFF. The DNA for the CDR3 is TGCAGCGTTGGGGGACAGGGGCCGGAAAAACTGTTTTTT. The full variable domain, rest sourced from reference TRBV29-1 and TRBJ1-4, is SAVISQKPSRDICQRGTSLTIQCQVDSQVTMMFWYRQQPGQSLTLIATANQGSEATYESGFVIDKFPISRPNLTFSTLTVSNMSPEDSSIYLCSVGGQGPEKLFFGSGTQLSVL.

This chain uses TRBV10-3 with TRBJ2-5; D may match TRBD1 or TRBD2 (6 bases each). The V and J ends lost 0 bases and 4 bases respectively, with 12 bases between them. Germline lookup yields CDR1 ENHRY and CDR2 SYGVKD. The CDR3 covers 15 residues. Here the CDR3 reads CAISESSRGGETQYF. In DNA, the CDR3 is TGTGCCATCAGTGAGTCCTCCAGGGGAGGAGAGACCCAGTACTTC.

This clone was detected a few times. The chain couples TRBV18 to TRBJ1-1, with D uncertain. Trimming shortened V by 4 bases and J by 5 bases, and 14 bases separated the two germline ends. The CDR3 sequence is 14 residues long. CDR1 and CDR2 (germline): KGHSH, LQKENI. DNA for the CDR3: TGTGCCAGCTCACTAGAATCGTCAGAGACTGAAGCTTTCTTT. Protein product: CASSLESSETEAFF.

The chain links TRBV4-1 to TRBJ2-5; no clear D. Germline V gives CDR1 MGHRA, CDR2 YSYEKL. The CDR3 is made up of 12 amino acids. V shed 2 bases and J shed 4 bases, with 5 bases lying between them. CDR3 sequence (DNA): TGCGCCAGCAGCCAATCCGGAGAGACCCAGTACTTC. This sequence encodes CASSQSGETQYF.

The rearrangement uses TRBV5-4 and TRBJ2-5; TRBD1 agrees at 9 bases. CDR3 length: 15 amino acids. The germline gives CDR1 SGHNT, CDR2 YYREEE (reference sequence). With V trimmed by 4 bases and J by 0 bases, 4 bases remained unmatched. In nucleotides, the CDR3 is TGTGCCAGCAGCCAAGGGACAGGGTACCAAGAGACCCAGTACTTC. It encodes CASSQGTGYQETQYF.

This chain links TRBV19 with TRBJ2-5, with 8 nucleotides matching TRBD2. Trimming cost V 7 bases and J 4 bases; bases outside gene matches: 5. CDR3 length equals 13 residues. Germline CDR1 LNHDA, CDR2 SQIVND (reference sequence). CDR3 sequence reads: CASTEAGGETQYF. CDR3 sequence (DNA): TGTGCCAGTACCGAGGCGGGGGGAGAGACCCAGTACTTC. Looking up the rest from reference TRBV19 and TRBJ2-5 gives the full variable domain: DGGITQSPKYLFRKEGQNVTLSCEQNLNHDAMYWYRQDPGQGLRLIYYSQIVNDFQKGDIAEGYSVSREKKESFPLTVTSAQKNPTAFYLCASTEAGGETQYFGPGTRLLVL.

The rearrangement uses TRBV29-1 and TRBJ1-2; tentatively, D is TRBD1 (5 bases). This CDR3 is 14 amino acids long. V lost 2 bases and J 2 bases, leaving 12 bases between the germline ends. The germline V gene has CDR1 SQVTM and CDR2 ANQGSEA. The CDR3 DNA is TGCAGCGTTGAAAGACGACAGCCCAACTATGGCTACACCTTC. Protein product: CSVERRQPNYGYTF.

The V and J genes are TRBV29-1 and TRBJ2-5; 11 bases are a match to TRBD2. Germline loops: CDR1 SQVTM, CDR2 ANQGSEA. V lost 7 bases and J lost 9; bases outside the gene matches: 16. This CDR3 comprises 15 residues. DNA for the CDR3: TGCAGCGCTGCAGCCGGGACTAGCGGACAAGGGGCCCAGTACTTC. It encodes CSAAAGTSGQGAQYF. Filled out from reference TRBV29-1 and TRBJ2-5, the complete variable domain reads SAVISQKPSRDICQRGTSLTIQCQVDSQVTMMFWYRQQPGQSLTLIATANQGSEATYESGFVIDKFPISRPNLTFSTLTVSNMSPEDSSIYLCSAAAGTSGQGAQYFGPGTRLLVL.